This T cell receptor beta chain is drawn from a study of blood T cells in healthy people across ages. Germline lookup yields CDR1 MDHEN and CDR2 SYDVKM. The CDR3 has 12 amino acids. A second PCR of roughly 7 to 11 cycles used a sample-barcoded 5' primer and a J-beta primer mix. Each cDNA molecule, via a template-switch adaptor with 12 random nucleotides, was tagged. MiXCR, run by TCRdb on the 5' RACE reads, gives a single entry per CDR3 protein. The data contain 750,000 to 950,000 distinct CDR3 sequences, 53% of them singletons. At least 7 million PBMCs were isolated per sample. The extraction recovered at least 5.5 micrograms of total RNA per sample. Points from the study as a whole: Higher diversity, along with more naive CD4+ cells, distinguished long-lived donors from aged donors.

This clonotype was counted between two and nine times. The antigen is undetermined. The V call is TRBV28, the J call TRBJ2-4; D not certain. The tail of the sequence fits TRBJ2-7 better, so the J call may be wrong. Source material: blood. This receptor was identified in a man older than 75 in good health. The CDR3 region has the DNA TGTGCCAGCAGTATAGTAGCCGGCGAGCAGTACTTC. Translating it yields CASSIVAGEQYF.